This T cell receptor beta chain was sequenced in a study of OX40 agonist ivuxolimab in advanced cancers. Between the trimmed V and J ends, which lost 1 base and 0 bases, there was a span of 4 bases. The CDR3 totals 14 residues. Germline CDR1 is LGHNT and CDR2 is FRNRAP. Data came from immunoSEQ multiplex PCR; TCRdb stores just in-frame clones and leaves some out. The sample records around 69,000 clones, 85% to 90% being singletons. Sequenced here: CD4+ or CD8+ T cells sorted from blood, sampled in a trial of the OX40 agonist ivuxolimab. The genes are TRBV12-5 and TRBJ1-3; D gene unclear. The sequence was obtained from an adult with an advanced solid tumor such as melanoma, head and neck, liver or kidney cancer. The CDR3 coding sequence is TGTGCTAGTGGTTTGGGGTTCTCTGGAAACACCATATATTTT. Translation: CASGLGFSGNTIYF.